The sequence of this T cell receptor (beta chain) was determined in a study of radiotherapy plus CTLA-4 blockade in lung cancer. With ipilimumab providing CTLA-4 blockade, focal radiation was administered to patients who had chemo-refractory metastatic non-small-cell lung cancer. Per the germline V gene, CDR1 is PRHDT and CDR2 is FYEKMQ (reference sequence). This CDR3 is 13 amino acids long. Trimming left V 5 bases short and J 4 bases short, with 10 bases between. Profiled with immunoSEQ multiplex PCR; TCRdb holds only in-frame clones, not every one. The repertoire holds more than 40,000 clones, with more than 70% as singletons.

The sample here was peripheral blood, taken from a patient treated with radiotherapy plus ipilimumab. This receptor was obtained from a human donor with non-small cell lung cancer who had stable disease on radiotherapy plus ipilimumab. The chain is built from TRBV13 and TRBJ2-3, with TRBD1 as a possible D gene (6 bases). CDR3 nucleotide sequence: TGTGCCAGCAGCCCGCGGACAGCAGATACGCAGTATTTT. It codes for CASSPRTADTQYF.